The next 6 T cell receptor beta chains were all read from a single sample in a study of blood T cell repertoires in COVID-19. Sequencing used immunoSEQ multiplex PCR; TCRdb keeps in-frame clones, though not all of them. The data contain roughly 32,000 clones, more than 60% of them singletons. Sequenced sample: peripheral blood. The receptors were sampled from a man at least 80 years old with active or convalescent COVID-19.

The V and J genes are TRBV5-5 and TRBJ2-1; D may be TRBD2 (6 bases). Trimming pared 0 bases from V and 6 bases from J, leaving 16 bases between. The CDR3 covers 16 residues. Germline V gene lookup returns CDR1 SGHKS and CDR2 YYEKEE (reference sequence). In DNA, the CDR3 is TGTGCCAGCAGCTTGGAGGTCGGAGGGAGTGTCAATGAGCAGTTCTTC. Its translation is CASSLEVGGSVNEQFF.

The V gene is TRBV27, the J gene TRBJ1-6; D ambiguous. Deletions cut 6 bases from V and 3 bases from J, with 6 bases between. CDR1 is MNHEY, CDR2 SMNVEV, per germline (reference sequence). CDR3 length equals 13 residues. CDR3 sequence reads: CASRTVYNSPLHF. In DNA, the CDR3 is TGTGCCAGCAGAACAGTCTATAATTCACCCCTCCACTTT.

The chain combines TRBV19 with TRBJ2-1; 9 bases fit TRBD2. Per germline, CDR1 LNHDA and CDR2 SQIVND (reference sequence). The length of the CDR3 is 14 residues. V dropped 7 bases and J dropped 6; count of bases not matched to a gene: 7. The DNA for the CDR3 is TGTGCCAGTACCCTAGCGGGATTAGGCAATGAGCAGTTCTTC. Translating it yields CASTLAGLGNEQFF.

This rearrangement joins TRBV3-1 (or the pseudogene TRBV3-2) to TRBJ2-4; D may be TRBD1 (5 bases). CDR1 LGHDT and CDR2 YNNKEL come from the germline V gene (reference sequence). The CDR3 is 15 residues long. The V end was cut by 2 bases, the J end by 5 bases, with 13 bases between. As DNA, the CDR3 is TGTGCCAGCAGCCAATTTTCAGGGCTCCAAAACATTCAGTACTTC. Translation gives CASSQFSGLQNIQYF.

This chain links TRBV30 with TRBJ2-7; D ambiguous. V was cut by 0 bases and J by 6 bases, with 6 bases left in between. The CDR3 runs to 11 residues. Germline V gene lookup returns CDR1 GTSNPN and CDR2 SVGIG (reference sequence). CDR3 bases: TGTGCCTGGAGTGTACACGCCGAGCAGTACTTC. Translated, it gives CAWSVHAEQYF. Variable domain in full (rest from reference TRBV30 and TRBJ2-7): SQTIHQWPATLVQPVGSPLSLECTVEGTSNPNLYWYRQAAGRGLQLLFYSVGIGQISSEVPQNLSASRPQDRQFILSSKKLLLSDSGFYLCAWSVHAEQYFGPGTRLTVT.

The J gene is TRBJ1-6, the V gene TRBV10-1; tentatively, D is TRBD1 (5 bases). This CDR3 is 18 amino acids long. Germline V gene lookup returns CDR1 WNHNN and CDR2 SYGVQD (reference sequence). Trimming stripped 0 bases from V and 7 bases from J, with 19 bases between. CDR3 in amino acids: CASSESKAWTPRNSPLHF. The DNA of the CDR3 is TGCGCCAGCAGTGAGTCGAAAGCCTGGACACCAAGAAATTCACCCCTCCACTTT.